The 11 T cell receptor beta chains below come from one sample, sequenced in a study of blood T cell repertoires in COVID-19 (dated by TCRdb to the early 2020s). The protocol used for the library was the immunoSEQ multiplex PCR assay. Not all clones reach the TCRdb copy of this immuneACCESS table, which keeps in-frame sequences only. Checked studies attribute under half of the gap to unresolved V genes and leave the rest unexplained. The sample data list fewer than 250,000 clones, and roughly 87% of these were observed just once. The ten largest clones represent just over 2.5% of the sample. Material: PBMCs or T cells enriched from blood (not recorded which). The receptors here all came from a woman aged 25 to 39 with acute COVID-19.

V usage is TRBV10-2 and J usage is TRBJ2-5; TRBD1 is a possible D gene (6 bases). This CDR3 is 14 amino acids long. V lost 5 bases, J lost 0 bases, and 10 bases lay in between. Per germline, CDR1 WSHSY and CDR2 SAAADI. The CDR3 region is CASSSQGNQETQYF. The CDR3, as DNA: TGCGCCAGCAGTTCTCAGGGGAACCAAGAGACCCAGTACTTC.

The chain carries TRBV6-5 and TRBJ1-2; D call uncertain. CDR1 and CDR2 (germline): MNHEY, SVGAGI. V gave up 7 bases and J gave up 7 bases, with 19 bases separating them. The CDR3 consists of 14 residues. The CDR3: CASTLQGGNSGYTF. In DNA form, the CDR3 reads TGTGCCAGCACTTTACAAGGAGGGAATAGTGGCTACACCTTC.

This chain links TRBV11-2 with TRBJ1-4; no definite D call. The V gene lost 1 base and the J gene lost 5 bases, with 11 bases spanning the gap. This CDR3 is 15 amino acids long. Germline V CDR1 and CDR2: SGHAT, FQNNGV. DNA of the CDR3: TGTGCCAGCAGCTTAGGGGCAGCACTGAATGAAAAACTGTTTTTT. It encodes CASSLGAALNEKLFF.

The V and J genes are TRBV4-3 and TRBJ1-1; possibly TRBD1 for D (5 bases). V was clipped by 2 bases and J by 3 bases, with 13 bases between them. Germline V gene lookup returns CDR1 LGHNA and CDR2 YSLEER. This CDR3 spans 15 amino acids. The CDR3 sequence is CASSQLQGEDTEAFF. CDR3 bases: TGCGCCAGCAGCCAACTGCAGGGTGAGGACACTGAAGCTTTCTTT.

The V and J genes are TRBV6-5 and TRBJ1-2; possibly TRBD1 for D (6 bases). This CDR3 contains 15 residues. Trimming removed 6 bases at V and 4 bases at J, with 18 bases between. Germline CDR1 MNHEY, CDR2 SVGAGI. As DNA, the CDR3 is TGTGCCAGCAGCTCCCCCGATGGGGACACCTATGGCTACACCTTC. As protein: CASSSPDGDTYGYTF.

V usage is TRBV7-9 and J usage is TRBJ2-1; 8 nucleotides match TRBD1. Germline V gene lookup returns CDR1 SEHNR and CDR2 FQNEAQ (reference sequence). Trimming removed 1 base from V and 3 bases from J; junction bases left unmatched: 8. This CDR3 has 17 residues. CDR3 sequence reads: CASSLGAGTGNYNEQFF. Written as DNA, the CDR3 is TGTGCCAGCAGCTTAGGAGCCGGGACAGGAAACTACAATGAGCAGTTCTTC. The entire variable domain, with the rest obtained from reference TRBV7-9 and TRBJ2-1, is as follows: DTGVSQNPRHKITKRGQNVTFRCDPISEHNRLYWYRQTLGQGPEFLTYFQNEAQLEKSRLLSDRFSAERPKGSFSTLEIQRTEQGDSAMYLCASSLGAGTGNYNEQFFGPGTRLTVL.

The chain recombines TRBV9 with TRBJ1-1, with D perhaps matching TRBD1 (5 bases). Germline loops: CDR1 SGDLS, CDR2 YYNGEE. This CDR3 has 15 amino acids. Between the trimmed V and J ends, which lost 0 bases and 5 bases, there was a span of 14 bases. The CDR3 DNA follows: TGTGCCAGCAGCGTAGGTAGTGGGGCACCGACTGAAGCTTTCTTT. It is translated as CASSVGSGAPTEAFF.

The chain has TRBV27 and TRBJ1-3, with D perhaps TRBD1 (6 bases). The germline V and J ends were trimmed by 2 bases and 0 bases, with 8 bases remaining between them. This CDR3 region has 15 residues. Germline V CDR1 and CDR2: MNHEY, SMNVEV (reference sequence). DNA for the CDR3: TGTGCCAGCAGTTTACAGGGGTACTCTGGAAACACCATATATTTT. The encoded protein is CASSLQGYSGNTIYF.

V gene TRBV2 combines with J gene TRBJ1-2; 8 bases line up with TRBD1. With 6 bases clipped from V and 4 bases from J, the junction kept 16 bases outside the gene matches. The CDR3 has 17 amino acids. Per the germline V gene, CDR1 is SNHLY and CDR2 is FYNNEI. In DNA, the CDR3 is TGTGCCAGCAGGCCCACCCAGGCAGGGGGCGAAGTCTATGGCTACACCTTC. Amino acids: CASRPTQAGGEVYGYTF.

The gene calls are TRBV12-3 or TRBV12-4 and TRBJ2-1; TRBD1 agrees at 8 bases. The CDR3 is 13 residues long. Losses at the gene ends were 7 bases for V and 6 bases for J; bases not matched to a gene: 5. The DNA for the CDR3 is TGTGCCAGCACCTCTACAGGGGGCAATGAGCAGTTCTTC. Amino acid sequence: CASTSTGGNEQFF.

J is TRBJ2-1 and V is TRBV11-2; TRBD2 matches at 8 bases. The CDR3 runs to 16 residues. CDR1 is SGHAT and CDR2 is FQNNGV in the germline V gene. Germline trimming cut 4 bases from V and 6 bases from J; bases unmatched to any gene: 11. The CDR3 protein is CASSSKWGLAGNEQFF. In DNA form, the CDR3 reads TGTGCCAGCAGCTCAAAATGGGGGCTAGCGGGCAATGAGCAGTTCTTC.